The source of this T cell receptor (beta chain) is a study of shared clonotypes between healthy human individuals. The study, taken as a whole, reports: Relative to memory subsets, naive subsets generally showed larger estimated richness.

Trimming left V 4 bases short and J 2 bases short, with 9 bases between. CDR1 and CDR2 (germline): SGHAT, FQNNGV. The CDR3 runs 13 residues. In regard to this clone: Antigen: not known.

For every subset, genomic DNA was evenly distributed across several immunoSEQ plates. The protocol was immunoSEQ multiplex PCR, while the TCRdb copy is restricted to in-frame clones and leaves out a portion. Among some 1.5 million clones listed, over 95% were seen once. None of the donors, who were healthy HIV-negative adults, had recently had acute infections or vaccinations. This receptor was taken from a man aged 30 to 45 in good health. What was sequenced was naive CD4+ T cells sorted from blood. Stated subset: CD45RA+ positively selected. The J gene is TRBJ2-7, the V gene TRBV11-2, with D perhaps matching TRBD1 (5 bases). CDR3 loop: CASSWGRAYEQYF. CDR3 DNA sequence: TGTGCCAGCAGCTGGGGCCGCGCCTACGAGCAGTACTTC. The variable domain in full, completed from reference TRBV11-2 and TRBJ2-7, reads EAGVAQSPRYKIIEKRQSVAFWCNPISGHATLYWYQQILGQGPKLLIQFQNNGVVDDSQLPKDRFSAERLKGVDSTLKIQPAKLEDSAVYLCASSWGRAYEQYFGPGTRLTVT.